Listed below are T cell receptor beta chains from one sample, sequenced in a study of response to subunit inactivated influenza vaccine. TCRdb ran MiXCR on the RT-PCR reads and lists one entry per CDR3 protein. The sample consists of approximately 500,000 distinct CDR3 sequences, 14% of them appearing once. Sample: PBMCs from blood, taken 11 to 12 days after vaccination. These receptors were obtained from a man aged 50 or older who received an inactivated influenza vaccine. The CDR3 runs from the conserved cysteine through the conserved F or W. Fields, in order: J gene, V gene, CDR3 length, D gene, clone size, CDR3 DNA, CDR3 protein. A D gene is named only where the DNA matches it firmly. Where a row states a size, it is once, few, many or the class of an expanded clone; other rows omit it.

TRBJ1-1 | TRBV5-5 | 13 | - | few | TGTGCCAGCAGCTTGGCCCGGACAGCCAAAGGTTTCTTT | CASSLARTAKGFF
TRBJ2-3 | TRBV7-2 | 13 | TRBD1 | few | TGTGCCAGCAGCTTCAACAGGGGCCATACGCAGTATTTT | CASSFNRGHTQYF
TRBJ1-2 | TRBV4-3 | 15 | TRBD1 | few | TGCGCCAGCAGCCCCCGGATTAGGGACAGGGATGGCTACACCTTC | CASSPRIRDRDGYTF
TRBJ2-4 | TRBV7-8 | 13 | - | - | TGTGCCAGCAGCTTAGGCAGGGGGGAAGTCCGGTACTTC | CASSLGRGEVRYF
TRBJ2-2 | TRBV20-1 | 14 | TRBD2 | - | TGCAGTGCTAAACTAGCGGGGGACACCGGGGAGCTGTTTTTT | CSAKLAGDTGELFF
TRBJ2-1 | TRBV11-3 | 16 | TRBD2 | - | TGTGCCAGCAGCTTACTGACTAGCGGAGAGAACAATGAGCAGTTCTTC | CASSLLTSGENNEQFF
TRBJ2-7 | TRBV20-1 | 14 | - | few | TGCAGTGCTAGAGTGACTAGTGTCTTTTCCGAGCAGTACTTC | CSARVTSVFSEQYF
TRBJ1-1 | TRBV12-3/TRBV12-4 | 16 | - | - | TGTGCCAGCAGTTTACTCCGGGGGGCAGGGAACACTGAAGCTTTCTTT | CASSLLRGAGNTEAFF
TRBJ1-1 | TRBV12-3/TRBV12-4 | 12 | - | many | TGTGCCAGCAGTTCGGGTCCAGGCTTAGCTTTCTTT | CASSSGPGLAFF
TRBJ2-3 | TRBV10-3 | 15 | - | few | TGTGCCATCAGTGTAAGGGACAAAGGGCCAGATACGCAGTATTTT | CAISVRDKGPDTQYF
TRBJ2-1 | TRBV7-9 | 16 | TRBD2 | few | TGTGCCAGCAGCCCCCTACGCGGGAGGGCCGTGCATGAGCAGTTCTTC | CASSPLRGRAVHEQFF
TRBJ1-4 | TRBV19 | 16 | - | - | TGTGCCAGTAGTATATCTGGAACAGCATCTAGTGAAAAACTGTTTTTT | CASSISGTASSEKLFF
TRBJ2-5 | TRBV4-3 | 16 | - | few | TGCGCCAGCAGCCGGGGAACTTACAGGGTCCAAGAGACCCAGTACTTC | CASSRGTYRVQETQYF
TRBJ2-3 | TRBV27 | 16 | TRBD2 | - | TGTGCCAGCAGTTTATTAACTAGCGGGGGGGCAGATACGCAGTATTTT | CASSLLTSGGADTQYF
TRBJ2-7 | TRBV6-2/TRBV6-3 | 15 | - | few | TGTGCCAGCAGTTACTCGCCCGGGACGGTGTACGAGCAGTACTTC | CASSYSPGTVYEQYF
TRBJ1-1 | TRBV6-1 | 16 | - | many | TGTGCCAGCAGAACCGGACGGCCACCTATGAACACTGAAGCTTTCTTT | CASRTGRPPMNTEAFF
TRBJ2-7 | TRBV4-2 | 15 | - | few | TGTGCCAGCAGCCAAGATATGGGGTTCTCCTACGAGCAGTACTTC | CASSQDMGFSYEQYF
TRBJ2-2 | TRBV10-3 | 15 | - | - | TGTGCCATCAGTGAGTTTCCAGCTAACACCGGGGAGCTGTTTTTT | CAISEFPANTGELFF
TRBJ1-1 | TRBV20-1 | 13 | TRBD1 | - | TGCAGTGCTGAGGACAGGTCAAACACTGAAGCTTTCTTT | CSAEDRSNTEAFF
TRBJ2-6 | TRBV6-2/TRBV6-3 | 17 | - | - | TGTGCCACCTCCCTGGGCAGGGCACGCTCTGGGGCCAACGTCCTGACTTTC | CATSLGRARSGANVLTF
TRBJ2-5 | TRBV20-1 | 14 | TRBD1 | - | TGCAGTGCTACTTCTTCTACAGGGGAAGAGACCCAGTACTTC | CSATSSTGEETQYF
TRBJ1-1 | TRBV5-1 | 15 | - | - | TGCGCCAGCAGCTCGAGCCCGGGCGTGAACACTGAAGCTTTCTTT | CASSSSPGVNTEAFF
TRBJ2-5 | TRBV29-1 | 12 | - | few | TGCAGCGTGCAGGATCGGTTCGAGACCCAGTACTTC | CSVQDRFETQYF
TRBJ1-2 | TRBV12-3/TRBV12-4 | 12 | - | - | TGTGCCAGCAGTCCGAACGGGGATGGCTACACCTTC | CASSPNGDGYTF
TRBJ2-3 | TRBV15 | 14 | - | - | TGTGCCACCAGCAGAGTACAGTTCACAGATACGCAGTATTTT | CATSRVQFTDTQYF
TRBJ2-1 | TRBV7-2 | 16 | TRBD1 | few | TGTGCCAGCAGCCTACGTGCGACAGGGGGTGGAAATGAGCAGTTCTTC | CASSLRATGGGNEQFF
TRBJ2-7 | TRBV7-8 | 15 | - | - | TGTGCCAGCAGCTTAGTCCGGGATCCTTCCTACGAGCAGTACTTC | CASSLVRDPSYEQYF
TRBJ2-4 | TRBV2 | 18 | TRBD2 | few | TGTGCCAGCAGTCCCCCGGGACTAGCGGGAATAGCCAAAAACATTCAGTACTTC | CASSPPGLAGIAKNIQYF